The next 24 T cell receptor beta chains were all read from a single sample in a study of blood T cell repertoires in COVID-19. Profiling relied on immunoSEQ multiplex PCR, and the TCRdb table lists in-frame clones only, not all of them. The sample contains about 98,000 clones, almost 80% of which appear only once. The source material was peripheral blood. The receptor source for this set is a man aged 55 to 70 with active or convalescent COVID-19.

This chain uses TRBV30 with TRBJ1-5, with D maybe TRBD1 (5 bases). CDR1 is GTSNPN, CDR2 SVGIG, per germline (reference sequence). The length of the CDR3 is 14 residues. V was trimmed by 3 bases and J by 6 bases, leaving 15 bases between them. The CDR3: CAWRLGGFGQPQHF. The CDR3 DNA follows: TGTGCCTGGAGACTGGGGGGATTCGGTCAGCCCCAGCATTTT.

The chain couples TRBV10-2 to TRBJ2-7, with 15 nucleotides matching TRBD2. The V and J ends lost 1 base and 6 bases, in that order; junction bases with no gene match: 7. This CDR3 region has 17 residues. In germline, CDR1 is WSHSY, CDR2 SAAADI. For the CDR3, the DNA is TGCGCCAGCAGTGAGTATGATGGACTAGCGGGAGGGACCGAGCAGTACTTC. Protein sequence: CASSEYDGLAGGTEQYF.

The J gene is TRBJ1-4, the V gene TRBV27; perhaps TRBD1 as D (6 bases). From germline, CDR1 is MNHEY and CDR2 SMNVEV (reference sequence). The germline V and J ends were trimmed by 2 bases and 6 bases, with 10 bases remaining between them. The CDR3 loop spans 14 amino acids. The CDR3 here is CASSLRGTDEKLFF. CDR3 sequence (DNA): TGTGCCAGCAGTTTAAGGGGGACGGATGAAAAACTGTTTTTT.

This chain uses TRBV29-1 with TRBJ1-2; D is undetermined. Germline V gene lookup returns CDR1 SQVTM and CDR2 ANQGSEA. The CDR3 runs to 11 residues. Trimming took 6 bases from V and 4 from J, leaving 9 bases between them. CDR3: CSVGAGYGYTF. In nucleotides, the CDR3 is TGCAGCGTCGGCGCGGGCTATGGCTACACCTTC. Supplemented by reference TRBV29-1 and TRBJ1-2, the full variable domain reads SAVISQKPSRDICQRGTSLTIQCQVDSQVTMMFWYRQQPGQSLTLIATANQGSEATYESGFVIDKFPISRPNLTFSTLTVSNMSPEDSSIYLCSVGAGYGYTFGSGTRLTVV.

The gene calls are TRBV18 and TRBJ2-7; no clear D. V dropped 3 bases and J dropped 0 bases, with 9 bases sitting between them. The CDR3 length is 14 residues. Germline values: CDR1 KGHSH, CDR2 LQKENI. The CDR3 DNA is TGTGCCAGCTCACCCCAGGCCAGCTCCTACGAGCAGTACGTC. Protein sequence: CASSPQASSYEQYV.

The V and J genes are TRBV21-1 and TRBJ2-2; the D call TRBD2 from the table was never checked on the DNA. TRBV21-1 represents a pseudogene. The CDR3 is made up of 21 amino acids. The CDR3 DNA follows: TGTGCCAGCAGCAAAGACCTTGGGACTAGCGGGACCCCCTATAACACCGGGGAGCTGTTTTTT. It yields the protein CASSKDLGTSGTPYNTGELFF.

This chain joins TRBV6-6 and TRBJ1-4; 7 bases agree with TRBD1. The ends lost 4 bases at V and 3 bases at J; junction bases unmatched: 5. The germline CDR1 and CDR2 sequences are MNHNY and SVGAGI (reference sequence). The CDR3 extends over 15 amino acids. The CDR3: CASSSTGTSNEKLFF. The CDR3 bases are TGTGCCAGCAGTTCGACAGGGACCTCTAATGAAAAACTGTTTTTT.

The rearrangement uses TRBV7-9 and TRBJ2-3, with TRBD1 matching over 7 bases. V was clipped by 4 bases and J by 7 bases; unmatched bases: 20. The germline gives CDR1 SEHNR, CDR2 FQNEAQ (reference sequence). The CDR3 contains 18 residues. CDR3: CASSSLATGPGYAYTQYF. The DNA for the CDR3 is TGTGCCAGCAGCTCTCTTGCGACAGGGCCCGGGTATGCGTATACGCAGTATTTT.

The chain uses TRBV4-3 and TRBJ2-3, with 9 positions matching TRBD2. The J segment lost 5 bases and the V segment lost 0 bases, leaving 3 bases of the junction unmatched. The CDR3 has 15 residues. The germline gives CDR1 LGHNA, CDR2 YSLEER. Here the CDR3 reads CASSQDQLAGDTQYF. As DNA, the CDR3 is TGCGCCAGCAGCCAAGATCAACTAGCGGGAGATACGCAGTATTTT.

This chain links TRBV27 with TRBJ2-7; TRBD1 matches 8 bases. Germline V lookup: CDR1 MNHEY, CDR2 SMNVEV (reference sequence). The CDR3 totals 15 residues. V lost 5 bases to trimming and J lost 2 bases; unmatched junction nucleotides: 8. CDR3 amino acids: CASSPAGTGAYEQYF. The CDR3, as DNA: TGTGCCAGCAGTCCTGCCGGGACAGGTGCCTACGAGCAGTACTTC.

This chain uses TRBV18 with TRBJ1-3; 10 nucleotides align to TRBD1. The CDR3 is made up of 16 amino acids. Losses at the gene ends were 4 bases for V and 1 base for J; bases not matched to a gene: 4. CDR1 and CDR2 from the germline V gene are KGHSH and LQKENI. For the CDR3, the DNA is TGTGCCAGCTCACAGAGGACAGGGGGTTCTGGAAACACCATATATTTT. This translates into CASSQRTGGSGNTIYF.

The chain has TRBV4-1 and TRBJ1-6; tentatively, D is TRBD1 (6 bases). Looked up from germline, CDR1 is MGHRA and CDR2 is YSYEKL. CDR3 size: 15 residues. Trimming took off 3 bases at V and 5 bases at J, with 11 bases between the two ends. Here the CDR3 reads CASSHTTGNNSPLHF. DNA for the CDR3: TGCGCCAGCAGCCACACGACAGGCAATAATTCACCCCTCCACTTT.

The V gene is TRBV5-1, the J gene TRBJ2-3; 11 nucleotides align to TRBD1. This CDR3 region has 14 residues. The ends lost 5 bases at V and 4 bases at J; junction bases unmatched: 3. CDR1 is SGHRS and CDR2 is YFSETQ in the germline V gene. CDR3 sequence reads: CASSGQGAPDTQYF. CDR3 sequence (DNA): TGCGCCAGCAGTGGACAGGGGGCCCCAGATACGCAGTATTTT.

This clone was observed once. This rearrangement joins TRBV29-1 to TRBJ2-3, with 13 bases identical to TRBD2. Trimming removed 5 bases from V and 5 bases from J; junction bases left unmatched: 7. The CDR3 is 15 residues long. Germline assignment: CDR1 SQVTM and CDR2 ANQGSEA. CDR3 loop: CSVSTGTSGKDTQYF. The CDR3 coding sequence is TGCAGCGTTTCCACCGGGACTAGCGGGAAAGATACGCAGTATTTT.

This chain joins TRBV7-8 and TRBJ2-3, with D possibly matching TRBD2 (5 bases). This CDR3 is 14 amino acids long. Germline V gene data show CDR1 as SGHVS and CDR2 as FQNEAQ. Trimming took off 1 base at V and 4 bases at J, with 9 bases between the two ends. The chain's CDR3 is CASSLDRGSDTQYF. The CDR3 region has the DNA TGTGCCAGCAGCTTAGATCGGGGTTCAGATACGCAGTATTTT.

The CDR3 nucleotides are TGTGCCAGCAGCCCCTCCGGGGGGTTAGATACGCAGTATTTT. This translates into CASSPSGGLDTQYF. The genes are TRBV7-7 and TRBJ2-3, with 7 bases matching TRBD2. The J segment lost 5 bases and the V segment lost 5 bases, leaving 7 bases of the junction unmatched. Germline CDR1 reads SSHAT; CDR2 reads FNYEAQ (reference sequence). This CDR3 has 14 amino acids.

This clone came up a few times. The V and J genes are TRBV30 and TRBJ2-3; TRBD2 agrees at 8 bases. Germline V gene sequence: CDR1 GTSNPN, CDR2 SVGIG (reference sequence). CDR3 length equals 14 residues. After removal of 1 base from V and 7 bases from J, the junction contained 7 bases not matched to a gene. The CDR3 loop reads CAWSGGLAGHTQYF. The CDR3 DNA reads TGTGCCTGGAGTGGTGGACTAGCAGGGCATACGCAGTATTTT. Full variable domain (outside the CDR3, taken from reference TRBV30 and TRBJ2-3): SQTIHQWPATLVQPVGSPLSLECTVEGTSNPNLYWYRQAAGRGLQLLFYSVGIGQISSEVPQNLSASRPQDRQFILSSKKLLLSDSGFYLCAWSGGLAGHTQYFGPGTRLTVL.

The chain employs TRBV7-2 and TRBJ2-4; no firm D call. V lost 1 base to trimming and J lost 10 bases, with 11 bases between them. Germline V CDR1 and CDR2: SGHTA, FQGNSA. The CDR3 consists of 13 residues. CDR3 sequence reads: CASSLEQARIQYF. The CDR3 DNA follows: TGTGCCAGCAGCTTAGAGCAGGCAAGGATTCAGTACTTC.

V usage is TRBV11-2 and J usage is TRBJ2-7; 7 bases map to TRBD2. The ends lost 3 bases at V and 7 bases at J; junction bases unmatched: 9. CDR3 length equals 14 residues. The V gene's germline CDR1 is SGHAT and CDR2 FQNNGV. CDR3 protein: CASSFGGGPEEQYF. The CDR3 bases are TGTGCCAGCAGCTTCGGGGGAGGGCCGGAAGAGCAGTACTTC. Together with reference TRBV11-2 and TRBJ2-7, the CDR3 gives the full variable domain: EAGVAQSPRYKIIEKRQSVAFWCNPISGHATLYWYQQILGQGPKLLIQFQNNGVVDDSQLPKDRFSAERLKGVDSTLKIQPAKLEDSAVYLCASSFGGGPEEQYFGPGTRLTVT.

The chain is built from TRBV9 and TRBJ1-3, with 8 bases matching TRBD1. Germline V gene sequence: CDR1 SGDLS, CDR2 YYNGEE. Trimming at V came to 7 bases and at J to 0 bases, leaving 3 bases not matched to a gene. This CDR3 is 14 amino acids long. The CDR3 here is CASGTGGSGNTIYF. The DNA of the CDR3 is TGTGCCAGCGGAACAGGGGGCTCTGGAAACACCATATATTTT.

V gene TRBV24-1 combines with J gene TRBJ2-3, with TRBD1 identical over 7 bases. The J segment lost 1 base and the V segment lost 3 bases, leaving 6 bases of the junction unmatched. CDR3 length: 16 amino acids. Per germline, CDR1 KGHDR and CDR2 SFDVKD. CDR3 residues: CATSDEGTERTDTQYF. The DNA of the CDR3 is TGTGCCACCAGTGATGAAGGGACAGAACGCACAGATACGCAGTATTTT.

This clone appeared once. The J gene is TRBJ2-7, the V gene TRBV3-1 (or the pseudogene TRBV3-2); 7 nucleotides align to TRBD1. Trimming took 4 bases from V and 3 from J; bases not matched to a gene: 9. This CDR3 comprises 15 residues. The germline V gene encodes CDR1 LGHDT and CDR2 YNNKEL (reference sequence). The DNA for the CDR3 is TGTGCCAGCAGCCCCAGACAGGGATACTACTACGAGCAGTACTTC. Protein: CASSPRQGYYYEQYF.

The chain recombines TRBV28 with TRBJ2-7, with 8 bases that match TRBD2. Germline-derived CDR1 and CDR2 are MDHEN and SYDVKM. CDR3 length: 16 residues. V lost 5 bases, J lost 5 bases, and 14 bases stayed unmatched. As DNA, the CDR3 is TGTGCCAGCAGTAGGAGTGGGAGCGGGAGAGTCAACGAGCAGTACTTC. Translated, it gives CASSRSGSGRVNEQYF.

There are a few counts of this clone. The chain carries TRBV3-1 (or the pseudogene TRBV3-2) and TRBJ1-5; D not resolved. Trimming took off 2 bases at V and 0 bases at J, with 5 bases between the two ends. CDR1 is LGHDT and CDR2 is YNNKEL in the germline V gene (reference sequence). The CDR3 totals 14 residues. The CDR3 sequence is CASSQLNSNQPQHF. The CDR3 nucleotides read TGTGCCAGCAGCCAACTTAATAGCAATCAGCCCCAGCATTTT.